Each of the 10 T cell receptor beta chains below was sequenced from the same sample in a study of cytotoxic CD8 clonotypes in ibrutinib-treated CLL. This table comes from immunoSEQ multiplex PCR, and its TCRdb copy is limited to in-frame clones, with some not included. The profile shows 250,000 to 350,000 clones, less than 85% of them singletons. Sequences were derived from PBMCs, sampled at disease progression, from a patient treated with ibrutinib. These TCRs come from a human donor with chronic lymphocytic leukemia.

The rearrangement uses TRBV5-4 and TRBJ2-7, with 9 bases matching TRBD1. The CDR3 loop spans 13 amino acids. Trimming took 3 bases from V and 7 from J; bases not matched to a gene: 5. CDR1 and CDR2 from the germline V gene are SGHNT and YYREEE (reference sequence). The CDR3 sequence is CASSWGTGREQYF. The DNA for the CDR3 is TGTGCCAGCAGCTGGGGGACAGGGAGAGAGCAGTACTTC.

The gene calls are TRBV19 and TRBJ2-1; 8 positions agree with TRBD2. Trimming cost V 4 bases and J 8 bases; bases outside gene matches: 7. Germline CDR1 is LNHDA and CDR2 is SQIVND (reference sequence). This CDR3 comprises 14 residues. Here the CDR3 DNA reads TGTGCCAGTAGTAGAAGCGGGGGAGGTTATGAGCAGTTCTTC. Its protein is CASSRSGGGYEQFF.

This clone was recorded once. V usage is TRBV7-2 and J usage is TRBJ1-2; D is unclear. Germline V gene lookup returns CDR1 SGHTA and CDR2 FQGNSA. Deletions cut 0 bases from V and 8 bases from J, with 13 bases between. The CDR3 spans 14 residues. The CDR3 spells CASSLAWSRRGYTF. The CDR3 nucleotides are TGTGCCAGCAGCTTAGCGTGGTCAAGGCGCGGCTACACCTTC.

This clone was recorded only once. The rearrangement links TRBV18 to TRBJ2-1; D may match TRBD1 or TRBD2 (5 bases each). CDR1 is KGHSH and CDR2 is LQKENI in the germline V gene. This CDR3 has 15 residues. Between the trimmed V and J ends, which lost 8 bases and 5 bases, there was a span of 19 bases. DNA for the CDR3: TGTGCCAGCGCGGAAATTCGGACGGGGCACAATGAGCAGTTCTTC. The encoded protein is CASAEIRTGHNEQFF.

This clone turned up a few times. The V gene is TRBV10-3, the J gene TRBJ2-7; D perhaps matches TRBD2 (6 bases). CDR1 ENHRY and CDR2 SYGVKD come from the germline V gene. The V end lost 8 bases, the J end lost 0 bases, and 11 bases lay between the germline ends. The CDR3 loop spans 13 amino acids. The CDR3 sequence: CAIRRGLSYEQYF. CDR3 sequence (DNA): TGTGCCATCCGGAGGGGCCTCTCCTACGAGCAGTACTTC.

V gene TRBV4-3 combines with J gene TRBJ2-1; D call uncertain. The CDR3 runs to 14 residues. Trimming took 1 base from V and 7 from J, leaving 11 bases between them. Germline-derived CDR1 and CDR2 are LGHNA and YSLEER. The CDR3 bases are TGCGCCAGCAGCCAAGGTACTAAGTCAAATGAGCAGTTCTTC. This encodes CASSQGTKSNEQFF.

The chain has TRBV6-5 and TRBJ1-1; D is unclear. The V end lost 11 bases, the J end lost 0 bases, and 19 bases lay between the germline ends. Germline CDR1 is MNHEY and CDR2 is SVGAGI. This CDR3 comprises 15 residues. CDR3 in DNA: TGTGCCGTCAGTACTGGGAGCCTCATGAACACTGAAGCTTTCTTT. It specifies CAVSTGSLMNTEAFF.

This clone was picked up one time. The chain joins TRBV7-3 to TRBJ2-2, with TRBD1 as a possible D gene (6 bases). Trimming pared 5 bases from V and 3 bases from J, leaving 10 bases between. The CDR3 sequence is 14 residues long. The germline gives CDR1 SGHTA, CDR2 FQGTGA. This chain's CDR3 is CASSRYRDTGELFF. CDR3 nucleotide sequence: TGTGCCAGCAGCCGCTACAGGGACACCGGGGAGCTGTTTTTT.

The table lists this clone with a few counts. The V and J genes are TRBV6-1 and TRBJ1-2; 7 bases are a match to TRBD1. The CDR3 totals 14 residues. The germline gives CDR1 MNHNS, CDR2 SASEGT. Losses at the gene ends were 6 bases for V and 3 bases for J; bases not matched to a gene: 7. CDR3 nucleotide sequence: TGTGCCAGCAGGGTTCTTGACAGGGACTATGGCTACACCTTC. It yields the protein CASRVLDRDYGYTF.

The chain has TRBV5-1 and TRBJ1-4; no definite D call. The germline CDR1 and CDR2 sequences are SGHRS and YFSETQ. With 0 bases removed from V and 0 bases from J, the gap between germline ends came to 6 bases. This CDR3 region has 15 residues. CDR3 sequence: CASSLGGATNEKLFF. CDR3 bases: TGCGCCAGCAGCTTGGGCGGAGCAACTAATGAAAAACTGTTTTTT.